This T cell receptor beta chain was recovered during a study of graft-versus-host responses after intestinal transplantation. Study results and limitations: GvH clonotypes were identified within recipient marrow, with a subset emerging first in ileum or blood. Maximum circulating GvH clone levels tracked with early post-transplant HvG decreases.

Some clones are missing from TCRdb's copy, which holds only in-frame ones; the method was immunoSEQ multiplex PCR. The repertoire includes nearly 25,000 clones, almost 40% of them detected once, and approximately 0.7% sits in the top ten. CDR1 is LNHDA, CDR2 SQIVND, per germline (reference sequence). The CDR3 has 18 amino acids. V was pared by 4 bases and J by 7 bases, with 13 bases of the junction left unmatched. The authors plated about 200,000 CFSE-labeled responder cells with about 200,000 irradiated, violet-dye-labeled stimulator cells. The TCR sequence derives from a human patient who received an intestinal transplant. The chain employs TRBV19 and TRBJ2-2; 12 bases line up with TRBD2. The sample here was alloreactive CD4+ T cells from a mixed lymphocyte reaction culture, taken before intestinal transplant. Subset here: CFSE-low proliferating T cells sorted from roughly six-day pre-transplant mixed lymphocyte reaction (GvH or HvG direction). The CDR3 sequence: CASSRTETSGSFGGELFF. The CDR3 coding sequence is TGTGCCAGTAGTAGGACCGAGACTAGCGGGAGTTTCGGCGGGGAGCTGTTTTTT.